One and the same sample provided the 4 T cell receptor beta chains below, sequenced in a study of T cell changes during pregnancy in multiple sclerosis. Assay: immunoSEQ multiplex PCR; the TCRdb copy retains only in-frame clones and omits some. The sample holds more than 65,000 clones; 85% to 95% are singletons and the top ten take 1%. Specimen: peripheral blood, collected in the first trimester of pregnancy. These receptors originate from a female donor with multiple sclerosis, enrolled in a pregnancy study.

The chain uses TRBV29-1 and TRBJ1-2; 9 nucleotides align to TRBD1. The CDR3 runs 12 residues. The germline CDR1 and CDR2 sequences are SQVTM and ANQGSEA. V lost 6 bases and J lost 8; bases outside the gene matches: 7. The CDR3, as DNA: TGCAGCGTCGGTGGACAGGGGAACGGCTACACCTTC. This encodes CSVGGQGNGYTF.

The chain links TRBV15 to TRBJ2-1, with TRBD2 matching 12 bases. The CDR3 is made up of 15 amino acids. Unmatched junction bases numbered 1, after V lost 3 bases and J lost 4 bases. Looked up from germline, CDR1 is LNHNV and CDR2 is YYDKDF (reference sequence). In nucleotides, the CDR3 is TGTGCCACCAGCAGCGGGACTAGCGGGTACAATGAGCAGTTCTTC. It is translated as CATSSGTSGYNEQFF. The full variable domain, completed using reference TRBV15 and TRBJ2-1, is DAMVIQNPRYQVTQFGKPVTLSCSQTLNHNVMYWYQQKSSQAPKLLFHYYDKDFNNEADTPDNFQSRRPNTSFCFLDIRSPGLGDTAMYLCATSSGTSGYNEQFFGPGTRLTVL.

This clone has only one observation. The sample carries other DNA sequences with the same CDR3. V is TRBV5-1 and J is TRBJ2-7, with TRBD1 matching 9 bases. The CDR3 has 14 residues. The trim removed 4 bases at V and 6 bases at J, leaving 8 bases unmatched. Germline V CDR1 and CDR2: SGHRS, YFSETQ. The CDR3 nucleotides read TGCGCCAGCAGCCTTCAGGGACAGGGTTCCGAGCAGTACTTC. This sequence encodes CASSLQGQGSEQYF.

This chain uses TRBV5-5 with TRBJ1-2, with TRBD1 matching 9 bases. CDR1 is SGHKS and CDR2 is YYEKEE in the germline V gene (reference sequence). The CDR3 totals 17 residues. J gave up 4 bases and V 2 bases, and 12 bases lay outside the gene matches. The CDR3 DNA reads TGTGCCAGCAGCTTCCCCACGAAACAGGGGGCAGGCTATGGCTACACCTTC. This sequence encodes CASSFPTKQGAGYGYTF.